This TCR beta chain was observed in a study of shared clonotypes between healthy human individuals. Notes on the study in general: Rarefaction revealed incomplete sorted-subset sequencing despite large depth.

Replicate PCRs from sorted subsets contained roughly 190 ng DNA, which is around 30,000 T cell genomes. Using immunoSEQ multiplex PCR, the repertoire was profiled, and TCRdb retains in-frame clones only, with some absent. Here the sample spans some 1,900,000 clones, roughly 95% being singletons. Only CD45RO-negative cells positively selected for CCR7 counted as naive CD8 cells, so terminally differentiated effector memory CD45RA+ cells were excluded. Turning to this clone: Its antigen is unknown.

This TCR derives from a man aged 18 to 30 in good health. Source material: naive CD8+ T cells sorted from blood.

The CDR3 DNA is TGCGCCAGCAGTGAGTCGACTGGGCAGGGGGCTACTGGCTACACCTTC. It codes for CASSESTGQGATGYTF. The chain joins TRBV10-2 to TRBJ1-2, with 8 bases aligning to TRBD1. This CDR3 comprises 16 residues. Germline CDR1 WSHSY, CDR2 SAAADI. After removal of 0 bases from V and 7 bases from J, the junction contained 10 bases not matched to a gene.